This entry concerns a single TCR beta chain. This clone was recorded a few times. Its antigen remains undetermined. Per-nucleotide qualities are absent, and no much larger clonotype sits a single base away. This record comes from a study of T cell responses to AZD1222 COVID-19 vaccine (dated by TCRdb to 2020 to 2023). As for the study more broadly: Because spike-specific TCR depth and breadth did not differ between the two schedules, AZD1222 recipients who got a second dose at roughly 4 weeks were pooled with those who got a second dose at roughly 12 weeks. TCR sequencing was performed for about 250 trial participants, of whom around 210 were given two doses of AZD1222 and about 25 were given two doses of MenACWY control vaccine. Enrollment into the trials was organized by age into subgroups of 18-55, 56-69 and 70-plus years, and those subgroups contained about 160, 30 and 59 TCR-sequenced participants, respectively.

V loses 6 bases of germline sequence and J loses 3 bases, and the interval between the two ends is 3 bases. Sequences WSHSY (CDR1) and SAAADI (CDR2) are obtained from the germline V gene. The CDR3, from cysteine to phenylalanine, totals 11 residues. Only the CDR3 portion is preserved as DNA: 33 bases, with reading frame beginning at the first base. Sample time point, as interpreted from the label and publication: baseline before first vaccination. The vaccinee samples were drawn from two UK trials, COV001 and COV002, one of which was a single-blind randomized controlled phase 2/3 trial testing AZD1222 (ChAdOx1 nCoV-19) in healthy adults. For TCRbeta chain sequencing, PBMC samples from trial participants were taken at day 0 and at day 28 after the second dose. The paper's findings and limits, for the study overall: Most participants were white British and females outnumbered males, and the authors suggested that clonal diversity may have been underestimated. No day 14 peak-response samples were available, so repertoires were characterized only after the peak T cell response. Vaccine-associated CD4 TCRs spanned the whole spike protein, with dominant responses in regions 160-218 and 743-854. Conclusions about previously exposed vaccinees are limited, since just six AZD1222 recipients were seropositive for SARS-CoV-2 at baseline. In the small 56-69-year group, the increase in depth fell short of significance, most likely because of low power. Reportedly, close to half of the unique spike-specific TCRs recognized epitopes lying outside the regions that are mutated in the B.1.351 and B.1.1.7 variants. After two AZD1222 doses, spike-specific TCR breadth and depth were significantly higher than at day 0 and than in MenACWY recipients.

The CDR3 regions of human TCRbeta chains were analyzed by immunosequencing. Processing in the source paper ran as follows. Repertoire TCRs were checked for matches against a reference library of SARS-CoV-2-specific TCRs that had been generated using the MIRA antigen-specificity platform. Breadth was defined as the fraction of unique TCRs that were SARS-CoV-2-associated. Depth was defined as the fraction of total T cells that were SARS-CoV-2-associated. Using the MIRA data, each spike-specific TCR was mapped to the spike region that the TCR reacts to and placed in a CD4 or CD8 class. Log10-transformed breadth and depth values were compared by one-way ANOVA with Sidak's multiple comparisons tests. TCRdb holds this immuneACCESS table with in-frame rearrangements only. Some clones are missing; in checked studies, unresolved V genes explain under half, and the rest has no known cause. From that table come the V and J calls and clone size; the DNA was used to work out D and trimming. For this sample the table gives about 100,000 clones, of which 85% to 90% were detected only once. Of the sample, 3% to 3.5% is held by the ten largest clones.

The source material was peripheral blood, sampled on day 0 of AZD1222 vaccination. This clonotype originated in an adult in good health. The rearrangement joined TRBV10-2 to TRBJ2-1; no D gene can be assigned with confidence. The nucleotide sequence is given as TGCGCCAGCAGCAGCTACAATGAGCAGTTCTTC. Its protein reads: CASSSYNEQFF.